Presented here are 24 T cell receptor beta chains from one specimen sequenced in a study of tumor-infiltrating lymphocytes in localized non-small cell lung cancer. TCRdb's copy holds only in-frame clones and misses some; the assay was immunoSEQ multiplex PCR. The sample contains 3,000 to 3,500 clones, around 40% of which appear only once. Sequenced: uninvolved lung tissue not adjacent to the tumor. Source of these receptors: a human donor with non-small cell lung cancer.

This chain joins TRBV9 and TRBJ2-1, with 8 bases identical to TRBD2. J was trimmed by 1 base and V by 0 bases; bases with no gene match: 6. Germline V lookup: CDR1 SGDLS, CDR2 YYNGEE. CDR3 length: 17 residues. The CDR3 bases are TGTGCCAGCAGCGTAGCAAGCACTAGCGGTTCCTACAATGAGCAGTTCTTC. Amino acids: CASSVASTSGSYNEQFF.

This sequence joins TRBV28 and TRBJ2-7; no firm D call. CDR3 length: 12 amino acids. Trimming removed 5 bases from V and 2 bases from J, with 7 bases in between. Germline V gene lookup returns CDR1 MDHEN and CDR2 SYDVKM. The CDR3 DNA sequence: TGTGCCAGCAGTACGCTACCCTACGAGCAGTACTTC. This codes for CASSTLPYEQYF.

By share of the sample, this clone is medium-sized. This sequence joins TRBV6-5 and TRBJ2-1, with a tentative D call TRBD1 (5 bases). This CDR3 has 15 residues. Trimming removed 2 bases at V and 4 bases at J, with 12 bases between. The germline CDR1 and CDR2 sequences are MNHEY and SVGAGI. The chain's CDR3 is CASSYSRTSYNEQFF. The DNA of the CDR3 is TGTGCCAGCAGTTACAGCCGGACATCTTACAATGAGCAGTTCTTC.

The chain couples TRBV5-4 to TRBJ2-2; D is undetermined. Germline CDR1 SGHNT, CDR2 YYREEE (reference sequence). Trimming stripped 3 bases from V and 2 bases from J, with 17 bases between. The CDR3 totals 17 residues. CDR3 in amino acids: CASSSEPGVLNTGELFF. CDR3 sequence (DNA): TGTGCCAGCAGCTCGGAGCCTGGAGTTTTAAACACCGGGGAGCTGTTTTTT.

By share, this clone ranks as large (0.1 to 1%). The V call is TRBV6-1, the J call TRBJ2-7, with a tentative D call TRBD1 (6 bases). V lost 3 bases and J 2 bases, leaving 8 bases between the germline ends. CDR1 and CDR2 (germline): MNHNS, SASEGT. The CDR3 runs 13 residues. CDR3 bases: TGTGCCAGCAGTGACAGGGGTCCCTACGAGCAGTACGTC. Translating it yields CASSDRGPYEQYV.

This clone turned up a few times. The chain uses TRBV6-5 and TRBJ1-1; perhaps TRBD1 as D (5 bases). Trimming shortened V by 0 bases and J by 5 bases, and 13 bases separated the two germline ends. CDR1 and CDR2 from the germline V gene are MNHEY and SVGAGI. There are 15 residues in the CDR3. The CDR3 DNA reads as TGTGCCAGCAGTTACTCCTTTTTAGGGGAGACTGAAGCTTTCTTT. Translating it yields CASSYSFLGETEAFF.

The chain joins TRBV9 to TRBJ2-7, with 9 bases matching TRBD2. V trimming: 2 bases; J trimming: 6 bases; junction bases outside the gene matches: 6. Per the germline V gene, CDR1 is SGDLS and CDR2 is YYNGEE. This CDR3 is built from 14 residues. The chain's CDR3 is CASSVGTSLGEQYF. Written as DNA, the CDR3 is TGTGCCAGCAGCGTTGGGACTAGCTTGGGCGAGCAGTACTTC.

This clone came up a few times. The V call is TRBV6-5, the J call TRBJ2-3, with TRBD2 matching over 7 bases. J was trimmed by 3 bases and V by 2 bases; bases with no gene match: 5. This CDR3 is 15 amino acids long. Germline CDR1 is MNHEY and CDR2 is SVGAGI. The CDR3 sequence is CASSYAGVGTDTQYF. The CDR3 bases are TGTGCCAGCAGTTACGCGGGAGTAGGGACAGATACGCAGTATTTT.

The rearrangement links TRBV5-1 to TRBJ2-2, with D hard to call. Looked up from germline, CDR1 is SGHRS and CDR2 is YFSETQ. Trimming removed 0 bases at V and 7 bases at J, with 13 bases between. This CDR3 contains 15 residues. The CDR3 DNA is TGCGCCAGCAGCTTGGCGCGTGGATGGGTCGGGGAGCTGTTTTTT. This encodes CASSLARGWVGELFF.

This clone was detected once. The J gene is TRBJ2-1, the V gene TRBV6-5; 8 bases are shared with TRBD2. The CDR3 contains 14 residues. The J segment lost 7 bases and the V segment lost 2 bases, leaving 4 bases of the junction unmatched. CDR1 and CDR2 from the germline V gene are MNHEY and SVGAGI. The CDR3 here is CASSYAGGRNEQFF. CDR3 nucleotides: TGTGCCAGCAGTTACGCGGGGGGAAGGAATGAGCAGTTCTTC.

In its sample, this clone was seen a few times. The rearrangement links TRBV11-2 to TRBJ2-7; 9 positions agree with TRBD2. Looked up from germline, CDR1 is SGHAT and CDR2 is FQNNGV. V shed 1 base and J 6 bases; nucleotides not matched to a gene: 10. The CDR3 totals 16 residues. CDR3 region: CASSLGPGLASAEQYV. CDR3 nucleotides: TGTGCCAGCAGCTTAGGTCCGGGACTAGCTTCGGCCGAGCAGTACGTC.

CDR3 coding DNA: TGTGCCAGCAGCCCTTTGGCCTCTAGGAATGAGCAGTTCTTC. It encodes CASSPLASRNEQFF. V is TRBV7-6 and J is TRBJ2-1; no clear D. V was shortened by 5 bases and J by 7 bases, with 15 bases between the two germline ends. The CDR3 spans 14 residues. Germline V gene data show CDR1 as SGHVS and CDR2 as FNYEAQ. Based on the CDR3 plus reference TRBV7-6 and TRBJ2-1, the full variable domain is GAGVSQSPRYKVTKRGQDVALRCDPISGHVSLYWYRQALGQGPEFLTYFNYEAQQDKSGLPNDRFSAERPEGSISTLTIQRTEQRDSAMYRCASSPLASRNEQFFGPGTRLTVL.

The V and J genes are TRBV27 and TRBJ1-6, with D possibly TRBD1 on 6 matching bases. Trimming pared 8 bases from V and 10 bases from J, leaving 15 bases between. Per the germline V gene, CDR1 is MNHEY and CDR2 is SMNVEV (reference sequence). The CDR3 runs 13 residues. The DNA of the CDR3 is TGTGCCAGCGGTCAACAGGGTCGATCACCCCTCCACTTT. Translated, it gives CASGQQGRSPLHF.

V usage is TRBV5-1 and J usage is TRBJ1-1; D is perhaps TRBD1 (5 bases). The CDR3 covers 13 residues. Trimming stripped 8 bases from V and 1 base from J, with 12 bases between. From germline, CDR1 is SGHRS and CDR2 YFSETQ. The CDR3 sequence: CASEGDSNTEAFF. The CDR3 region has the DNA TGCGCCAGTGAAGGGGACTCGAACACTGAAGCTTTCTTT.

The chain has TRBV28 and TRBJ2-5; the D gene could be TRBD1 or TRBD2 (5 bases each). V lost 6 bases and J 5 bases, leaving 13 bases between the germline ends. The CDR3 covers 13 residues. Germline lookup yields CDR1 MDHEN and CDR2 SYDVKM. The CDR3 spells CASSYRGAETQYF. The CDR3 region has the DNA TGTGCCAGCAGCTACCGGGGCGCGGAGACCCAGTACTTC.

This clone was seen a few times. V usage is TRBV18 and J usage is TRBJ2-1, with D unresolved. Looked up from germline, CDR1 is KGHSH and CDR2 is LQKENI. This CDR3 has 13 amino acids. Trimming removed 3 bases from V and 8 bases from J, with 11 bases in between. CDR3: CASSPIEADEQFF. The CDR3 DNA reads TGTGCCAGCTCACCGATCGAAGCCGATGAGCAGTTCTTC.

This sequence joins TRBV4-3 and TRBJ2-1; D is ambiguous. V lost 0 bases to trimming and J lost 6 bases, with 3 bases between them. The CDR3 extends over 12 amino acids. Germline assignment: CDR1 LGHNA and CDR2 YSLEER. The CDR3: CASSQDVNEQFF. CDR3 bases: TGCGCCAGCAGCCAAGATGTCAATGAGCAGTTCTTC.

The table lists this clone with a few counts. This chain connects TRBV4-1 to TRBJ1-4; no definite D call. The CDR3 loop spans 15 amino acids. V dropped 1 base and J dropped 3 bases, with 9 bases sitting between them. Per the germline V gene, CDR1 is MGHRA and CDR2 is YSYEKL. The CDR3 nucleotides read TGCGCCAGCAGCCAAGCGACCTGGGCTAATGAAAAACTGTTTTTT. It codes for CASSQATWANEKLFF.

The chain uses TRBV9 and TRBJ2-5; unclear D gene. Looked up from germline, CDR1 is SGDLS and CDR2 is YYNGEE. The V gene lost 3 bases and the J gene lost 4 bases, with 13 bases spanning the gap. The CDR3 is 14 residues long. The CDR3 sequence is CASSASVIAETQYF. CDR3 bases: TGTGCCAGCAGCGCCAGCGTTATCGCAGAGACCCAGTACTTC.

The chain carries TRBV7-2 and TRBJ1-1; TRBD1 aligns across 10 bases. Germline V gives CDR1 SGHTA, CDR2 FQGNSA. V lost 4 bases and J lost 1; bases outside the gene matches: 3. This CDR3 has 15 residues. The chain's CDR3 is CASSSRDRGNTEAFF. Written as DNA, the CDR3 is TGTGCCAGCAGCTCCCGGGACAGGGGGAACACTGAAGCTTTCTTT. Together with reference TRBV7-2 and TRBJ1-1, the CDR3 gives the full variable domain: GAGVSQSPSNKVTEKGKDVELRCDPISGHTALYWYRQSLGQGLEFLIYFQGNSAPDKSGLPSDRFSAERTGGSVSTLTIQRTQQEDSAVYLCASSSRDRGNTEAFFGQGTRLTVV.

The CDR3 DNA reads as TGTGCCAGCAGCCAAGATCAAGGCAGGGGATTGGGCACAGATACGCAGTATTTT. Residues: CASSQDQGRGLGTDTQYF. The chain employs TRBV11-2 and TRBJ2-3; the D gene is possibly TRBD1 (6 bases). CDR3 length equals 18 residues. V was cut by 5 bases and J by 1 base, with 22 bases left in between. Germline assignment: CDR1 SGHAT and CDR2 FQNNGV. The whole variable domain, filled in from reference TRBV11-2 and TRBJ2-3, reads EAGVAQSPRYKIIEKRQSVAFWCNPISGHATLYWYQQILGQGPKLLIQFQNNGVVDDSQLPKDRFSAERLKGVDSTLKIQPAKLEDSAVYLCASSQDQGRGLGTDTQYFGPGTRLTVL.

CDR3 coding DNA: TGCAGCGTTGAGTCAGCCTCGAACACTGAAGCTTTCTTT. Protein: CSVESASNTEAFF. This chain links TRBV29-1 with TRBJ1-1; no reliable D call. V was shortened by 3 bases and J by 1 base, with 9 bases between the two germline ends. This CDR3 spans 13 amino acids. CDR1 SQVTM and CDR2 ANQGSEA come from the germline V gene.

The gene calls are TRBV5-5 and TRBJ2-6; D may match TRBD1 or TRBD2 (5 bases each). The CDR3 consists of 15 residues. Trimming pared 5 bases from V and 0 bases from J, leaving 9 bases between. Germline CDR1 is SGHKS and CDR2 is YYEKEE (reference sequence). The CDR3 reads CASSVGDSGANVLTF. The CDR3 DNA is TGTGCCAGCAGTGTGGGGGACTCTGGGGCCAACGTCCTGACTTTC.

This chain links TRBV5-6 with TRBJ2-3; no clear D gene. Germline V gene lookup returns CDR1 SGHDT and CDR2 YYEEEE. There are 15 residues in the CDR3. The ends were cut back, 4 bases at V and 1 base at J, with 13 bases in the middle. The CDR3 DNA is TGTGCCAGCAGCCTTCGGACCGGCCGCACAGATACGCAGTATTTT. Protein product: CASSLRTGRTDTQYF.